This T cell receptor beta chain was identified in a study of shared clonotypes between healthy human individuals. The assay was immunoSEQ multiplex PCR, and TCRdb's table has in-frame clones only and misses some. This sample has roughly 2,500,000 clones, with approximately 93% found just once. CDR3 size: 14 residues. Germline V gives CDR1 ENHRY, CDR2 SYGVKD. Trimming pared 7 bases from V and 1 base from J, leaving 12 bases between. The rearrangement links TRBV10-3 to TRBJ2-3; maybe TRBD2 (5 bases). This TCR derives from a young man in good health. Some clones in this sample may be carry-over from other donors' samples. Material: naive CD4+ T cells from PBMCs. Noted subset: CD45RA+ positively selected. CDR3 sequence reads: CAIMASGRTDTQYF. CDR3 coding DNA: TGTGCCATCATGGCCAGCGGCCGCACAGATACGCAGTATTTT.